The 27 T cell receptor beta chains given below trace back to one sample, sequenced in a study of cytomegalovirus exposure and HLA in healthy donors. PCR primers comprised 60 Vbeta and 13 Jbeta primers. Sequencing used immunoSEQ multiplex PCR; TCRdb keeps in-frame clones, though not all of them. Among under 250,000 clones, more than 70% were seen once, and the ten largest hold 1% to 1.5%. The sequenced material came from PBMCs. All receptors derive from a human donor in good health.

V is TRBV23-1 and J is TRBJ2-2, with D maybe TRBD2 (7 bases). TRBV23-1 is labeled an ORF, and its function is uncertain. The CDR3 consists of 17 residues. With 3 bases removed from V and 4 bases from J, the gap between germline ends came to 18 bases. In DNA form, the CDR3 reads TGCGCCAGCAGTCACCCGAGGGGGGGCTATTGCACCGGGGAGCTGTTTTTT. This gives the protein CASSHPRGGYCTGELFF.

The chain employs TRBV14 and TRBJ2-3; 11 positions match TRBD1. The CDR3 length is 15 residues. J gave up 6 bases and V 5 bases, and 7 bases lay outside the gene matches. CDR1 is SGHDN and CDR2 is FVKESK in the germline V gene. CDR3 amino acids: CASSKGDRGKDTQYF. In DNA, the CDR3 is TGTGCCAGCAGCAAAGGGGACAGGGGGAAGGATACGCAGTATTTT.

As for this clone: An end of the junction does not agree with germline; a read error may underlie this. DNA of the CDR3: TGTGCCAGCAGCATAGCGATACTAGCGGGAGGGCCAAGGACAGATACGCAGTATTTT. It codes for CASSIAILAGGPRTDTQYF. The rearrangement uses TRBV7-9 and TRBJ2-3; 13 bases map to TRBD2. The length of the CDR3 is 19 residues. Germline V gene data show CDR1 as SEHNR and CDR2 as FQNEAQ (reference sequence).

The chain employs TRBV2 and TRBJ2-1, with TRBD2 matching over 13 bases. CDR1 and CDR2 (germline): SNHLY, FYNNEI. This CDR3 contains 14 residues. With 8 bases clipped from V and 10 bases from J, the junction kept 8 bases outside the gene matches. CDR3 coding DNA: TGTGCCAGCCCCGGGACTAGCGGGATCGGGGAGCAGTTCTTC. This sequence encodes CASPGTSGIGEQFF.

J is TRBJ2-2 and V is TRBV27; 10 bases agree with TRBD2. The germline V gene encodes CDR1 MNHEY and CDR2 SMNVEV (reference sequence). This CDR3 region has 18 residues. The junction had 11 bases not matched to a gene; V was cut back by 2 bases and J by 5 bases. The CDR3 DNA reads TGTGCCAGCAGTTTAAGGGGAAATCTAGCGGGAGCAACCGGGGAGCTGTTTTTT. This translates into CASSLRGNLAGATGELFF.

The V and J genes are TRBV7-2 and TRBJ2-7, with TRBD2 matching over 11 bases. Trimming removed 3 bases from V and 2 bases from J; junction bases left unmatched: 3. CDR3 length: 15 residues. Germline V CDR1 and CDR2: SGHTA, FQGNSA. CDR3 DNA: TGTGCCAGCAGCTTTGGACTAGCGGGTGCCTACGAGCAGTACTTC. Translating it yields CASSFGLAGAYEQYF.

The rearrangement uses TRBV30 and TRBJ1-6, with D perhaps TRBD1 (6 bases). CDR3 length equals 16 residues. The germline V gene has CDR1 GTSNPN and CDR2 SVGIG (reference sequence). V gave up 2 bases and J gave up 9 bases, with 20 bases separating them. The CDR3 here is CAWSNPQGILGSPLHF. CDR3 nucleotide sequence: TGTGCCTGGAGTAACCCCCAGGGGATTCTAGGTTCACCCCTCCACTTT.

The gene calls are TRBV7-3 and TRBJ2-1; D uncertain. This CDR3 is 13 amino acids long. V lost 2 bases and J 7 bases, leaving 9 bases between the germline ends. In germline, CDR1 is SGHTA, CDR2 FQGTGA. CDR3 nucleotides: TGTGCCAGCAGCTTACTGGGCCAGAATGAGCAGTTCTTC. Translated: CASSLLGQNEQFF. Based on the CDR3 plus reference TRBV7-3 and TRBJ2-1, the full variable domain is GAGVSQTPSNKVTEKGKYVELRCDPISGHTALYWYRQSLGQGPEFLIYFQGTGAADDSGLPNDRFFAVRPEGSVSTLKIQRTERGDSAVYLCASSLLGQNEQFFGPGTRLTVL.

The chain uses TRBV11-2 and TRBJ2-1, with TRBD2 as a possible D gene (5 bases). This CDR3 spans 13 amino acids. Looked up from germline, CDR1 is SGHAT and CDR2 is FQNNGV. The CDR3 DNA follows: TGTGCAGGAGCGGTTAGCTCCTACAATGAGCAGTTCTTC. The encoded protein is CAGAVSSYNEQFF.

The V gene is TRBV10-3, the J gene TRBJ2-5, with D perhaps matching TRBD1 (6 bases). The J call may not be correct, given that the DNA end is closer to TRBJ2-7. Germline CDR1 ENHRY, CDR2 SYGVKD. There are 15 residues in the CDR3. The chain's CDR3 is CAISESGDTSYEQYF. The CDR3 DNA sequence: TGTGCCATCAGTGAGTCGGGGGACACCTCCTACGAGCAGTACTTC.

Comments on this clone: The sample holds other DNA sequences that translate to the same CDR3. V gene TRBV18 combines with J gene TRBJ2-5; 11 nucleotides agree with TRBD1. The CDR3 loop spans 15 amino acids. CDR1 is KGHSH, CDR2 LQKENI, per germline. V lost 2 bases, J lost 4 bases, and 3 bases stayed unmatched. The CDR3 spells CASSPAGQGGETQYF. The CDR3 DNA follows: TGTGCCAGCTCACCAGCGGGACAGGGGGGAGAGACCCAGTACTTC.

Here the CDR3 reads CASSVRAEAFF. DNA of the CDR3: TGTGCCAGCAGTGTCCGGGCTGAAGCTTTCTTT. This chain joins TRBV2 and TRBJ1-1; no clear D. Germline CDR1 is SNHLY and CDR2 is FYNNEI. V lost 4 bases and J 6 bases, leaving 6 bases between the germline ends. The CDR3 contains 11 residues.

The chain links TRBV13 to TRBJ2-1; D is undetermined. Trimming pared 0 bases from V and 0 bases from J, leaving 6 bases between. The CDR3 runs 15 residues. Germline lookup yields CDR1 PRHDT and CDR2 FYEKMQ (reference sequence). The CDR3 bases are TGTGCCAGCAGCTTAGGACCCAGCTCCTACAATGAGCAGTTCTTC. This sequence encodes CASSLGPSSYNEQFF.

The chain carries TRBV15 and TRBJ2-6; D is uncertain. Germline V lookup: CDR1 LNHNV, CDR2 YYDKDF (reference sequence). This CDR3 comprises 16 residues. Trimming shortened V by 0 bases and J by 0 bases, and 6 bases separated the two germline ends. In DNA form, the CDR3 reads TGTGCCACCAGCAGAGACAGGTTCTCTGGGGCCAACGTCCTGACTTTC. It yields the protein CATSRDRFSGANVLTF.

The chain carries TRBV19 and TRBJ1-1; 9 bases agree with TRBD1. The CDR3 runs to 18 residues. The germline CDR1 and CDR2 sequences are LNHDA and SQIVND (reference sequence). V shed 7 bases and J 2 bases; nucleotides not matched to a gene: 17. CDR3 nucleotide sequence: TGTGCCAGTATTCCCTCCGTCCCGGGACAGGGATTTAACACTGAAGCTTTCTTT. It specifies CASIPSVPGQGFNTEAFF.

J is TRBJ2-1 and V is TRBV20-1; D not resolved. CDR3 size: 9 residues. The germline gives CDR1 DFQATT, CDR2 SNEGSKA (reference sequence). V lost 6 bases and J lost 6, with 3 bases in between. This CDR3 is CSAVNEQFF. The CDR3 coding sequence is TGCAGTGCCGTCAATGAGCAGTTCTTC.

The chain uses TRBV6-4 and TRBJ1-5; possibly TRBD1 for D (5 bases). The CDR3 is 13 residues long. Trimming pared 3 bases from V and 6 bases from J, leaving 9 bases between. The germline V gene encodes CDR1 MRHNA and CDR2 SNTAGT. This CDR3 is CASSEGLGQPQHF. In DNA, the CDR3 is TGTGCCAGCAGTGAGGGGCTTGGTCAGCCCCAGCATTTT.

The DNA of the CDR3 is TGTGCCAGCAGTCGTGTAAAGCCTGACTATGGCTACACCTTC. Its protein is CASSRVKPDYGYTF. J is TRBJ1-2 and V is TRBV6-1; D ambiguous. The CDR3 consists of 14 residues. From germline, CDR1 is MNHNS and CDR2 SASEGT. Trimming pared 5 bases from V and 3 bases from J, leaving 13 bases between.

The CDR3 DNA follows: TGTGCCTGGACGGGGTGTAATAGCGGAGGGAGCACAGATACGCAGTATTTT. Its protein is CAWTGCNSGGSTDTQYF. The chain couples TRBV30 to TRBJ2-3, with D perhaps matching TRBD2 (6 bases). CDR1 GTSNPN and CDR2 SVGIG come from the germline V gene (reference sequence). Deletions cut 4 bases from V and 0 bases from J, with 20 bases between. The CDR3 spans 17 residues.

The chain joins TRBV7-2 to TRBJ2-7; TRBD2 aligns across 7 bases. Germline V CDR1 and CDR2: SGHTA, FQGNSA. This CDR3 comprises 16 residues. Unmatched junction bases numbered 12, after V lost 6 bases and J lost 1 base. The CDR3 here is CASSFVGGSNSYEQYF. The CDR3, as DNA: TGTGCCAGCAGTTTTGTGGGCGGGAGTAATTCCTACGAGCAGTACTTC.

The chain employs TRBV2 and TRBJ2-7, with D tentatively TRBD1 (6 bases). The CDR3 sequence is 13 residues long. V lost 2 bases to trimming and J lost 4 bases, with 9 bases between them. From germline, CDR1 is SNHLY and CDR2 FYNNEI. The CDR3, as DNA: TGTGCCAGCAGTGAATGGCAGGGGTACGAGCAGTACTTC. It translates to CASSEWQGYEQYF.

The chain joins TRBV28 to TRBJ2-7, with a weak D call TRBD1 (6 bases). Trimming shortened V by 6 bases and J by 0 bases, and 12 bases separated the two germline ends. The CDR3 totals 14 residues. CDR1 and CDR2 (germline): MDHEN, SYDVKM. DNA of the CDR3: TGTGCCAGCAGGCTGACAGGCAGCTCCTACGAGCAGTACTTC. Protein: CASRLTGSSYEQYF.

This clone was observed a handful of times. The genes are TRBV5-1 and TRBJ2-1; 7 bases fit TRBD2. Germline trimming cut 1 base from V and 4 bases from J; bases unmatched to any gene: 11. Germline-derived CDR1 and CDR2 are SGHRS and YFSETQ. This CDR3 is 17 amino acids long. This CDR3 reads CASSLRAVAGIYNEQFF. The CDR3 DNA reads TGCGCCAGCAGCTTGCGGGCGGTAGCGGGCATATACAATGAGCAGTTCTTC.

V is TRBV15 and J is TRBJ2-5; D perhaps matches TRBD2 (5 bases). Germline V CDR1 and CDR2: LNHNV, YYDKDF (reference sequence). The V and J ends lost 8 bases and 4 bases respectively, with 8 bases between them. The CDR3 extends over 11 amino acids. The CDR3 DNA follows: TGTGCCACCCGAGGAGGAGAGACCCAGTACTTC. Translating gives CATRGGETQYF.

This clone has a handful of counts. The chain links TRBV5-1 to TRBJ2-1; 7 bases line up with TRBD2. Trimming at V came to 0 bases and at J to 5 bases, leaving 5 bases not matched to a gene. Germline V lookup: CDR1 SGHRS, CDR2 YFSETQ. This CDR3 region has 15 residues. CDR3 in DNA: TGCGCCAGCAGCTTGGTTCTAGCGGAGAACAATGAGCAGTTCTTC. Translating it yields CASSLVLAENNEQFF.

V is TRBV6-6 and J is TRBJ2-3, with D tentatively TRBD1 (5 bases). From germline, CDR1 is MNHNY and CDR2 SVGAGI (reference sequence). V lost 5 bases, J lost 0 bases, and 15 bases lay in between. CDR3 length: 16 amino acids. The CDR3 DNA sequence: TGTGCCAGCAGTGGGCTCCGGACAACTAGCACAGATACGCAGTATTTT. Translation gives CASSGLRTTSTDTQYF.

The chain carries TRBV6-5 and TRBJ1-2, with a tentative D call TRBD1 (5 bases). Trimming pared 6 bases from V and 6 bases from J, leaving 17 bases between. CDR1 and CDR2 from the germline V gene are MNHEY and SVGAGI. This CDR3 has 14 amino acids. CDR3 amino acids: CASRAPGILHGYTF. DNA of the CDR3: TGTGCCAGCAGAGCCCCAGGGATCTTGCATGGCTACACCTTC.